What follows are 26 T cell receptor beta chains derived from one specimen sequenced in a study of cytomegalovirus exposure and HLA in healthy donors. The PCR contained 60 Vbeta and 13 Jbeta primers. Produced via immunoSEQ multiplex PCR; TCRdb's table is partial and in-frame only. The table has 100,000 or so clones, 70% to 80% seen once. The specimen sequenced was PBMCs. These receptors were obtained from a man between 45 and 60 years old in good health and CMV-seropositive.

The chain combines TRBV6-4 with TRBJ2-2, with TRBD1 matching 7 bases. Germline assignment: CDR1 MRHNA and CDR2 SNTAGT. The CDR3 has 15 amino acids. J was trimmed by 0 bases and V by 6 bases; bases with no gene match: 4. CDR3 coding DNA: TGTGCCAGCAGGCCACAGGGGACGAACACCGGGGAGCTGTTTTTT. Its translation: CASRPQGTNTGELFF.

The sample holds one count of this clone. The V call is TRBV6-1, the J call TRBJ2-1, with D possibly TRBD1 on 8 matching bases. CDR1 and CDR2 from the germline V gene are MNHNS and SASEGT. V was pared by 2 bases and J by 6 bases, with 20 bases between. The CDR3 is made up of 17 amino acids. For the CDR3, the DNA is TGTGCCAGCAGTGAACGTAGGGGGGGTCAGGGGGCCAATGAGCAGTTCTTC. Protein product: CASSERRGGQGANEQFF.

The CDR3 nucleotides are TGTGCCAGCGGACAGGGGGAAAGCACAGATACGCAGTATTTT. Translated: CASGQGESTDTQYF. The chain employs TRBV2 and TRBJ2-3; 10 bases map to TRBD1. The germline CDR1 and CDR2 sequences are SNHLY and FYNNEI. The CDR3 length is 14 residues. J lost 0 bases, V lost 8 bases, and 2 bases had no gene match.

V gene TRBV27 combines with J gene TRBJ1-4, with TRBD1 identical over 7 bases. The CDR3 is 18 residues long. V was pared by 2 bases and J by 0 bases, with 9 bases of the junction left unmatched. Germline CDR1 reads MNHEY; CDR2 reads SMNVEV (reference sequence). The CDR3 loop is CASSLGQGVGATNEKLFF. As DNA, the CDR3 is TGTGCCAGCAGTTTAGGGCAGGGGGTTGGGGCAACTAATGAAAAACTGTTTTTT.

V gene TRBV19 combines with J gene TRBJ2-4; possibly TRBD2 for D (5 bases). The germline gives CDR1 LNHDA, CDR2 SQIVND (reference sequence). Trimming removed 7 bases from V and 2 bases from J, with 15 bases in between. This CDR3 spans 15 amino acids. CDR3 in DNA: TGTGCCAGTAACACCCCTGGACTTCCCAAAAACATTCAGTACTTC. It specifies CASNTPGLPKNIQYF.

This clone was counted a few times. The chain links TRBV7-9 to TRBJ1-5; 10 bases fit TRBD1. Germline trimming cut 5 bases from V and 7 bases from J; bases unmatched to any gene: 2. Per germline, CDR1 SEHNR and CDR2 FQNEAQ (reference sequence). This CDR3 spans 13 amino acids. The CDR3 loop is CASSRDRGQPQHF. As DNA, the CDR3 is TGTGCCAGCAGCCGGGACAGGGGACAGCCCCAGCATTTT.

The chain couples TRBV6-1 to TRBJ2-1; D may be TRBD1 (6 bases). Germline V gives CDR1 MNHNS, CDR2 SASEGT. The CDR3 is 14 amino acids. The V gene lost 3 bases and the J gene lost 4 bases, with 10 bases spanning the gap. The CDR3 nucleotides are TGTGCCAGCAGTGATTGGGGGCTTTACAATGAGCAGTTCTTC. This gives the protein CASSDWGLYNEQFF.

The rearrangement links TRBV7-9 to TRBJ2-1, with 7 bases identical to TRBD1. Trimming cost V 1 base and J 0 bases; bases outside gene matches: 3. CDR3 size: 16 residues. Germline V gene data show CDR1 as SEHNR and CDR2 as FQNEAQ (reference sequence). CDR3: CASSLEGQLSYNEQFF. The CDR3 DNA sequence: TGTGCCAGCAGCTTAGAGGGACAGCTCTCCTACAATGAGCAGTTCTTC.

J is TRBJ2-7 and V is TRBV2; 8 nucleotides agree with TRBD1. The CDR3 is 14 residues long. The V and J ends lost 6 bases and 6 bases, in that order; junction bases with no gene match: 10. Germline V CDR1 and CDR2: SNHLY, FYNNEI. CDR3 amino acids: CASRPRQGLAEQYF. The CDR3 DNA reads TGTGCCAGCAGACCTCGACAGGGGCTTGCCGAGCAGTACTTC.

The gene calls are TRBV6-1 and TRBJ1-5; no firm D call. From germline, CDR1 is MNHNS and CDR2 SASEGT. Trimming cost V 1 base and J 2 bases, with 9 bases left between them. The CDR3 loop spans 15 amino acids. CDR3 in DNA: TGTGCCAGCAGTGAAGGGATGCGGGGCAATCAGCCCCAGCATTTT. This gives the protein CASSEGMRGNQPQHF.

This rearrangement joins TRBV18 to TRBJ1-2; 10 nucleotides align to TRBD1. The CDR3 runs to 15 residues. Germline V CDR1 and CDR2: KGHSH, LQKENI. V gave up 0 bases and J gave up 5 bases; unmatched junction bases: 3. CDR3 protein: CASSPPRTGGYGYTF. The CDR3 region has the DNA TGTGCCAGCTCACCACCGAGGACAGGGGGTTATGGCTACACCTTC.

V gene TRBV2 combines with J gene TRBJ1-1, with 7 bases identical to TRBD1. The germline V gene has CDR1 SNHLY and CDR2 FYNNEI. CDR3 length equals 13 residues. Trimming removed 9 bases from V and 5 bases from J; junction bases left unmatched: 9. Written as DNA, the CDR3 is TGTGCCAGTGGTGGGCAGGGGGGAACTGAAGCTTTCTTT. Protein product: CASGGQGGTEAFF.

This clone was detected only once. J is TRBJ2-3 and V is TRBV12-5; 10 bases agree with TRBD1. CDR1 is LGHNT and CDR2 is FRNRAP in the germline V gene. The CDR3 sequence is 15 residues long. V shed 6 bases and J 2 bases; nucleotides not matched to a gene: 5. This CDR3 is CASGRGTGDTDTQYF. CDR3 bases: TGTGCTAGTGGCCGCGGGACAGGGGACACAGATACGCAGTATTTT.

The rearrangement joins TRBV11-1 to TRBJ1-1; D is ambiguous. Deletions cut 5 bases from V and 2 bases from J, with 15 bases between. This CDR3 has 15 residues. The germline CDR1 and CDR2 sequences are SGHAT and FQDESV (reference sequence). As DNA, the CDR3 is TGTGCCAGCAGCCCGGGTTCTTATCGAAACACTGAAGCTTTCTTT. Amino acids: CASSPGSYRNTEAFF.

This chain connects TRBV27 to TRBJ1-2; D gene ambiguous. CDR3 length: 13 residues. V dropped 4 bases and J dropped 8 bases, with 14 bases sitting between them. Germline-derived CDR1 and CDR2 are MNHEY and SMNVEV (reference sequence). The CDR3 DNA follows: TGTGCCAGCAGTTACCTTGAGAGCGGGGGCTACACCTTC. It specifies CASSYLESGGYTF.

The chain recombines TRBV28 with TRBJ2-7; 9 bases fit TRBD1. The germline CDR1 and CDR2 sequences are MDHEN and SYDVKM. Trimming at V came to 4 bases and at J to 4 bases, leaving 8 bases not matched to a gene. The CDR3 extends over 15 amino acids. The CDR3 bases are TGTGCCAGCAGTTCTCAAGGGACAGGGAAGTACGAGCAGTACTTC. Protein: CASSSQGTGKYEQYF.

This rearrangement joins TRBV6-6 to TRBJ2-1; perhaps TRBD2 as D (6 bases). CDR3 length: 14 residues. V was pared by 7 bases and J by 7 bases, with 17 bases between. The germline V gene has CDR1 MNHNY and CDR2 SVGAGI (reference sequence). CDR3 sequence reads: CASTDRDSLNEQFF. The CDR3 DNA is TGTGCCAGCACTGACCGGGACTCCCTAAATGAGCAGTTCTTC.

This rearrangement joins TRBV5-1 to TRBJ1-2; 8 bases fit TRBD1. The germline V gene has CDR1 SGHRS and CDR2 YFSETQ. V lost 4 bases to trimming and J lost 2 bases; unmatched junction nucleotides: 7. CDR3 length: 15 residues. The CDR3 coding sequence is TGCGCCAGCAGCATCACAGGGGGAAACAACTATGGCTACACCTTC. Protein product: CASSITGGNNYGYTF.

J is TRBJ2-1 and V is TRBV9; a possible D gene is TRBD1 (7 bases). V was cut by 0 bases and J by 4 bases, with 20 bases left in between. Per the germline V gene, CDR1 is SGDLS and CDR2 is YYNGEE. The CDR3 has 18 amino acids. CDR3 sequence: CASSVGLEVGGRYNEQFF. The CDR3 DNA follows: TGTGCCAGCAGCGTAGGACTAGAAGTAGGGGGCCGATACAATGAGCAGTTCTTC.

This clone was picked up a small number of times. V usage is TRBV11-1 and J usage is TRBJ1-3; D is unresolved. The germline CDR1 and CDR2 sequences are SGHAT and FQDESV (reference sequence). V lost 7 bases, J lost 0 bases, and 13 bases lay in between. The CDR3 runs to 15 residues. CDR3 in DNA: TGTGCCAGCACCCCTCCCGGGAGCTCTGGAAACACCATATATTTT. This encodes CASTPPGSSGNTIYF.

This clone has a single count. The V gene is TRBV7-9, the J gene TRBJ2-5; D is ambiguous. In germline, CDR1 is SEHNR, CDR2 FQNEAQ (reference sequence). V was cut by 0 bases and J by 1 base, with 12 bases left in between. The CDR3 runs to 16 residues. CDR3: CASSLALTSAQETQYF. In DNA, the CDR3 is TGTGCCAGCAGCTTAGCGCTAACGTCCGCCCAAGAGACCCAGTACTTC. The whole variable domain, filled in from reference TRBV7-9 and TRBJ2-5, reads DTGVSQNPRHKITKRGQNVTFRCDPISEHNRLYWYRQTLGQGPEFLTYFQNEAQLEKSRLLSDRFSAERPKGSFSTLEIQRTEQGDSAMYLCASSLALTSAQETQYFGPGTRLLVL.

The CDR3 region is CASSLLAGAPTDTQYF. The DNA for the CDR3 is TGTGCCAGCAGCTTACTAGCGGGGGCCCCCACAGATACGCAGTATTTT. This chain links TRBV7-2 with TRBJ2-3; 10 bases map to TRBD2. J gave up 2 bases and V 2 bases, and 4 bases lay outside the gene matches. Germline V CDR1 and CDR2: SGHTA, FQGNSA. The length of the CDR3 is 16 residues.

CDR3 sequence (DNA): TGCGCCAGCTCAACAGGGAGGGAAGAGACCCAGTACTTC. This translates into CASSTGREETQYF. The chain has TRBV4-1 and TRBJ2-5; perhaps TRBD2 as D (7 bases). This CDR3 has 13 amino acids. The germline CDR1 and CDR2 sequences are MGHRA and YSYEKL. V was shortened by 8 bases and J by 3 bases, with 13 bases between the two germline ends.

CDR3 sequence: CASRNSQGYADTQYF. The CDR3 region has the DNA TGCGCCAGCAGAAACTCACAGGGGTACGCAGATACGCAGTATTTT. The chain has TRBV10-2 and TRBJ2-3; 7 bases match TRBD1. The germline gives CDR1 WSHSY, CDR2 SAAADI. J lost 4 bases, V lost 6 bases, and 10 bases had no gene match. The CDR3 contains 15 residues.

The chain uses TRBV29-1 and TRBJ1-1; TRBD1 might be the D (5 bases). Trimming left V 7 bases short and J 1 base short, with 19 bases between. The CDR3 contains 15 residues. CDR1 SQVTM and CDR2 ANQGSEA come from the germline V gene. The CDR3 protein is CSAAGSVSSNTEAFF. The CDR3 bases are TGCAGCGCCGCAGGGTCGGTGAGTTCGAACACTGAAGCTTTCTTT. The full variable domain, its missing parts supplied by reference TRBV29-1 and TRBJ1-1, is SAVISQKPSRDICQRGTSLTIQCQVDSQVTMMFWYRQQPGQSLTLIATANQGSEATYESGFVIDKFPISRPNLTFSTLTVSNMSPEDSSIYLCSAAGSVSSNTEAFFGQGTRLTVV.

For the CDR3, the DNA is TGCGCCAGCAGCTCTGGAGCGGGGGGGCTGGGCACAGATACGCAGTATTTT. Protein sequence: CASSSGAGGLGTDTQYF. The rearrangement uses TRBV5-1 and TRBJ2-3, with 10 bases that match TRBD2. V trimming: 3 bases; J trimming: 1 base; junction bases outside the gene matches: 8. The CDR3 is 17 amino acids. CDR1 and CDR2 from the germline V gene are SGHRS and YFSETQ.